This T cell receptor (beta chain) was retrieved from a study of Ad26.COV2.S vaccination and SARS-CoV-2 variants. This CDR3 contains 17 residues. V lost 3 bases and J lost 7; bases outside the gene matches: 12. Germline CDR1 is LGHNA and CDR2 is YSLEER. Study outcomes and limitations: Similar non-spike TCR breadth was observed in recipients of vaccine and of placebo. Estimates derived from TCR breadth and depth analyses may have underestimated total T cell responses. Among vaccine recipients, spike-specific TCR breadth exceeded that of placebo recipients.

Generated by immunoSEQ multiplex PCR, the TCRdb table keeps only in-frame clones and is missing some. The table records under 550,000 clones, roughly 90% of them present only once. Note on this clone: Its specificity is unknown.

Treatment described: around 19 received Ad26.COV2.S at low or high dose, single or two shots; roughly five received placebo; per-sample allocation not given. Day 63 after the first vaccine or placebo injection was the time point for sampling. The vaccine antigen was prefusion-stabilized Wuhan SARS-CoV-2 spike. The material sequenced was peripheral blood, taken in a trial of Ad26.COV2.S vaccine versus placebo. The source of this sequence is a person between 18 and 59 years old who received the Ad26.COV2.S COVID-19 vaccine or a placebo. The J gene is TRBJ1-6, the V gene TRBV4-3; 7 positions match TRBD1. The CDR3 DNA reads TGCGCCAGCAGCCAGAGGAACTTAGCAGGGGGGAATTCACCCCTCCACTTT. It is translated as CASSQRNLAGGNSPLHF.